Shown below are 22 T cell receptor beta chains from a single sample sequenced in a study of cytomegalovirus exposure and HLA in healthy donors. The PCR used 60 Vbeta and 13 Jbeta primers. Clones were sequenced by immunoSEQ multiplex PCR, and TCRdb holds only the in-frame ones, with some missing. The data show roughly 190,000 clones, approximately 88% seen once. The sequenced sample consisted of PBMCs. The receptors were sampled from a woman aged 45-60 years in good health and CMV-seropositive.

This sequence joins TRBV27 and TRBJ2-7, with TRBD1 identical over 8 bases. In germline, CDR1 is MNHEY, CDR2 SMNVEV (reference sequence). The CDR3 has 14 amino acids. V shed 6 bases, J shed 6 bases, and the junction held 10 bases outside the gene matches. The CDR3: CASSRGAGGSEQYF. The DNA for the CDR3 is TGTGCCAGCAGCAGGGGGGCAGGGGGCAGCGAGCAGTACTTC.

About this clone itself: The sample carries other DNA sequences with the same CDR3. This rearrangement joins TRBV15 to TRBJ2-5; weak D call: TRBD2 (6 bases). Germline CDR1 reads LNHNV; CDR2 reads YYDKDF (reference sequence). This CDR3 has 13 residues. V lost 5 bases to trimming and J lost 2 bases, with 9 bases between them. The CDR3 protein is CATSRDFQETQYF. The CDR3 DNA sequence: TGTGCCACCAGCCGGGACTTTCAAGAGACCCAGTACTTC.

This clone was seen a handful of times. V usage is TRBV28 and J usage is TRBJ1-1; D gene uncertain. The germline V gene encodes CDR1 MDHEN and CDR2 SYDVKM. This CDR3 spans 12 amino acids. V lost 2 bases and J 11 bases, leaving 12 bases between the germline ends. In DNA, the CDR3 is TGTGCCAGCAGTTTAACTACCCGAGAGGCTTTCTTT. This encodes CASSLTTREAFF.

The rearrangement joins TRBV28 to TRBJ2-1, with 11 bases matching TRBD2. V gave up 8 bases and J gave up 2 bases; unmatched junction bases: 5. Germline CDR1 reads MDHEN; CDR2 reads SYDVKM. The CDR3 consists of 15 residues. The CDR3 sequence: CASGLAGGPYNEQFF. In DNA form, the CDR3 reads TGTGCCAGCGGTCTAGCGGGGGGCCCCTACAATGAGCAGTTCTTC. Full variable domain (remainder filled in from reference TRBV28 and TRBJ2-1): DVKVTQSSRYLVKRTGEKVFLECVQDMDHENMFWYRQDPGLGLRLIYFSYDVKMKEKGDIPEGYSVSREKKERFSLILESASTNQTSMYLCASGLAGGPYNEQFFGPGTRLTVL.

The chain joins TRBV7-2 to TRBJ2-7; 9 bases are a match to TRBD1. V lost 4 bases to trimming and J lost 2 bases; unmatched junction nucleotides: 3. The CDR3 extends over 14 amino acids. From germline, CDR1 is SGHTA and CDR2 FQGNSA. CDR3: CASSWTGDPYEQYF. CDR3 in DNA: TGTGCCAGCAGCTGGACAGGGGACCCCTACGAGCAGTACTTC.

The chain carries TRBV6-1 and TRBJ1-3; possibly TRBD1 for D (6 bases). Deletions cut 7 bases from V and 1 base from J, with 11 bases between. The germline V gene encodes CDR1 MNHNS and CDR2 SASEGT. CDR3 length: 14 residues. The CDR3 coding sequence is TGTGCCAGCACCTCCGGGACATCTGGAAACACCATATATTTT. Translating it yields CASTSGTSGNTIYF.

This clone was recorded at least ten times. This rearrangement joins TRBV5-1 to TRBJ1-6; the match to TRBD1 covers 7 bases. With 0 bases clipped from V and 7 bases from J, the junction kept 4 bases outside the gene matches. The germline V gene encodes CDR1 SGHRS and CDR2 YFSETQ. The CDR3 is made up of 15 amino acids. This CDR3 reads CASSLVGGANSPLHF. The CDR3 DNA reads as TGCGCCAGCAGCTTGGTAGGGGGCGCGAATTCACCCCTCCACTTT.

The chain joins TRBV27 to TRBJ2-7; weak D call: TRBD1 (5 bases). The CDR3 contains 14 residues. The germline gives CDR1 MNHEY, CDR2 SMNVEV (reference sequence). The ends were cut back, 4 bases at V and 6 bases at J, with 16 bases in the middle. CDR3 DNA: TGTGCCAGCAGTTACGGAAGGTTTCAGGGCGAGCAGTACTTC. Translation: CASSYGRFQGEQYF.

The chain combines TRBV6-5 with TRBJ1-3; D is unclear. This CDR3 spans 16 amino acids. Germline V lookup: CDR1 MNHEY, CDR2 SVGAGI. V was shortened by 0 bases and J by 0 bases, with 9 bases between the two germline ends. For the CDR3, the DNA is TGTGCCAGCAGTTACTCCGCAGTACCCTCTGGAAACACCATATATTTT. Its protein product is CASSYSAVPSGNTIYF.

CDR3 bases: TGTGCCAGCAGGTCAGGGTTTTACGAGCAGTACTTC. Protein: CASRSGFYEQYF. The rearrangement joins TRBV2 to TRBJ2-7, with D possibly TRBD1 on 5 matching bases. Germline lookup yields CDR1 SNHLY and CDR2 FYNNEI. Trimming stripped 6 bases from V and 4 bases from J, with 10 bases between. The CDR3 runs to 12 residues.

The V gene is TRBV6-6, the J gene TRBJ2-6; 7 bases match TRBD1. V was clipped by 8 bases and J by 4 bases; unmatched bases: 8. Per the germline V gene, CDR1 is MNHNY and CDR2 is SVGAGI (reference sequence). The CDR3 consists of 15 residues. The CDR3 is CASEAGGPGANVLTF. CDR3 sequence (DNA): TGTGCCAGCGAGGCAGGGGGACCGGGGGCCAACGTCCTGACTTTC.

The genes are TRBV5-1 and TRBJ2-1; the D gene is possibly TRBD1 (5 bases). V lost 0 bases, J lost 6 bases, and 13 bases lay in between. The germline V gene encodes CDR1 SGHRS and CDR2 YFSETQ. The CDR3 has 15 amino acids. DNA for the CDR3: TGCGCCAGCAGCTTGGAAGGAAGTGGGGCCAATGAGCAGTTCTTC. Translating gives CASSLEGSGANEQFF. Drawing the rest from reference TRBV5-1 and TRBJ2-1, the complete variable domain is KAGVTQTPRYLIKTRGQQVTLSCSPISGHRSVSWYQQTPGQGLQFLFEYFSETQRNKGNFPGRFSGRQFSNSRSEMNVSTLELGDSALYLCASSLEGSGANEQFFGPGTRLTVL.

This clone was found a few times. The chain employs TRBV6-1 and TRBJ1-3; TRBD1 matches 8 bases. J lost 4 bases, V lost 5 bases, and 7 bases had no gene match. The CDR3 covers 15 residues. Germline V gene sequence: CDR1 MNHNS, CDR2 SASEGT. The CDR3 sequence is CASSSDRVTGNTIYF. CDR3 DNA sequence: TGTGCCAGCAGTTCGGACAGGGTAACAGGAAACACCATATATTTT.

The rearrangement links TRBV5-1 to TRBJ2-2; possible D gene TRBD2, 7 bases. V was clipped by 3 bases and J by 0 bases, with 15 bases between them. The CDR3 has 17 amino acids. Germline V gene data show CDR1 as SGHRS and CDR2 as YFSETQ. CDR3 sequence reads: CASSSQGGTPNTGELFF. The CDR3 DNA sequence: TGCGCCAGCAGCTCCCAGGGAGGGACACCGAACACCGGGGAGCTGTTTTTT.

CDR3: CASSESRGMVEAFF. The CDR3 DNA is TGCGCCAGCAGTGAGTCGAGAGGGATGGTTGAAGCTTTCTTT. J is TRBJ1-1 and V is TRBV10-2, with D unresolved. Trimming removed 0 bases from V and 7 bases from J, with 12 bases in between. The CDR3 spans 14 residues. CDR1 is WSHSY and CDR2 is SAAADI in the germline V gene.

The chain links TRBV7-8 to TRBJ2-7; TRBD1 matches at 9 bases. The CDR3 consists of 14 residues. CDR1 SGHVS and CDR2 FQNEAQ come from the germline V gene. Trimming at V came to 8 bases and at J to 7 bases, leaving 12 bases not matched to a gene. CDR3 in amino acids: CASSPGQGPWEQYF. CDR3 sequence (DNA): TGTGCCAGCTCTCCGGGACAGGGTCCTTGGGAGCAGTACTTC.

The chain combines TRBV4-2 with TRBJ2-1; D remains unclear. Germline-derived CDR1 and CDR2 are LGHNA and YNFKEQ. Trimming removed 0 bases at V and 7 bases at J, with 10 bases between. The CDR3 totals 14 residues. CDR3 protein: CASSQDPRMNEQFF. In DNA, the CDR3 is TGTGCCAGCAGCCAAGATCCTAGGATGAATGAGCAGTTCTTC.

This clone appeared a single time. The sample has other DNA sequences that encode this CDR3 too. The rearrangement uses TRBV7-9 and TRBJ1-2; no definite D call. V lost 1 base, J lost 7 bases, and 4 bases lay in between. Germline V gene data show CDR1 as SEHNR and CDR2 as FQNEAQ (reference sequence). The CDR3 loop spans 11 amino acids. The CDR3, as DNA: TGTGCCAGCAGCTTAGGGGCTGGCTACACCTTC. Translated, it gives CASSLGAGYTF. Drawing the rest from reference TRBV7-9 and TRBJ1-2, the complete variable domain is DTGVSQNPRHKITKRGQNVTFRCDPISEHNRLYWYRQTLGQGPEFLTYFQNEAQLEKSRLLSDRFSAERPKGSFSTLEIQRTEQGDSAMYLCASSLGAGYTFGSGTRLTVV.

In the case of this clone: The same CDR3 is also encoded by other DNA sequences in this sample. CDR3 in DNA: TGTGCCAGCAGCGCGGACAGGAGCTCCTATAATTCACCCCTCCACTTT. It specifies CASSADRSSYNSPLHF. This chain links TRBV7-6 with TRBJ1-6, with TRBD1 identical over 7 bases. With 5 bases clipped from V and 0 bases from J, the junction kept 4 bases outside the gene matches. The CDR3 length is 16 residues. CDR1 and CDR2 (germline): SGHVS, FNYEAQ.

The genes are TRBV7-8 and TRBJ1-2; D is unresolved. The germline gives CDR1 SGHVS, CDR2 FQNEAQ. Deletions cut 1 base from V and 6 bases from J, with 9 bases between. This CDR3 has 13 residues. The CDR3 reads CASSLVSGDGYTF. The CDR3 DNA is TGTGCCAGCAGCTTAGTATCCGGGGATGGCTACACCTTC.

The V gene is TRBV6-5, the J gene TRBJ1-2; weak D call: TRBD1 (6 bases). The CDR3 totals 12 residues. CDR1 and CDR2 from the germline V gene are MNHEY and SVGAGI. V was trimmed by 7 bases and J by 8 bases, leaving 14 bases between them. CDR3 protein: CASKRGQEGYTF. The CDR3, as DNA: TGTGCCAGCAAGCGGGGGCAGGAGGGCTACACCTTC.

This chain connects TRBV28 to TRBJ2-3; a weak D match, TRBD1 (5 bases). The V and J ends lost 3 bases and 0 bases respectively, with 7 bases between them. Germline V lookup: CDR1 MDHEN, CDR2 SYDVKM. This CDR3 is 14 amino acids long. The CDR3 DNA follows: TGTGCCAGCAGTTTGACAGCTAGCACAGATACGCAGTATTTT. This gives the protein CASSLTASTDTQYF.